This is a list of T cell receptor beta chains from one sample in a study of CD8 T cells in Susac syndrome. Via MiXCR, TCRdb re-called the immunoSEQ multiplex PCR reads, giving one row per CDR3 protein. The table includes around 280,000 distinct CDR3 sequences, 92% detected once. What was sequenced was CD4+ T cells from PBMCs. All receptors derive from a human donor with multiple sclerosis. Each CDR3 is given with its conserved first and last residue. D genes are given only for firm matches. Clone size is shown for a subset of rows, as once, few, many or a class of expanded clone.

j_call: TRBJ1-1
clone_size: NA
cdr3_length: 13
d_call: NA
v_call: TRBV6-6
cdr3_nt: TGTGCCAGCAGTCCAGGGTGGCGGACTGAAGCTTTCTTT
cdr3_aa: CASSPGWRTEAFF

j_call: TRBJ2-3
clone_size: NA
cdr3_length: 14
d_call: NA
v_call: TRBV5-1
cdr3_nt: TGCGCCAGCAGCTTGGCGGGAACGACAGATACGCAGTATTTT
cdr3_aa: CASSLAGTTDTQYF

j_call: TRBJ1-1
clone_size: NA
cdr3_length: 13
d_call: TRBD1
v_call: TRBV5-1
cdr3_nt: TGCGCCAGCAGCTTGGAGACAGGGACTGAAGCTTTCTTT
cdr3_aa: CASSLETGTEAFF

j_call: TRBJ1-3
clone_size: NA
cdr3_length: 17
d_call: TRBD1
v_call: TRBV7-9
cdr3_nt: TGTGCCAGCAGCTTCTCGACAGGGGAGTTCTCTGGAAACACCATATATTTT
cdr3_aa: CASSFSTGEFSGNTIYF

j_call: TRBJ1-1
clone_size: NA
cdr3_length: 12
d_call: NA
v_call: TRBV4-3
cdr3_nt: TGCGCCAGCAGCCAGAGGGGTTTTGAAGCTTTCTTT
cdr3_aa: CASSQRGFEAFF

j_call: TRBJ2-6
clone_size: once
cdr3_length: 18
d_call: NA
v_call: TRBV11-3
cdr3_nt: TGTGCCAGCAGTTTAGGAGGGACCCTTGCCTCTGGGGCCAACGTCCTGACTTTC
cdr3_aa: CASSLGGTLASGANVLTF

j_call: TRBJ2-2
clone_size: NA
cdr3_length: 15
d_call: NA
v_call: TRBV18
cdr3_nt: TGTGCCAGCTCACCCAGACTCGGGGACACCGGGGAGCTGTTTTTT
cdr3_aa: CASSPRLGDTGELFF

j_call: TRBJ2-7
clone_size: NA
cdr3_length: 14
d_call: TRBD2
v_call: TRBV19
cdr3_nt: TGTGCCAGTAGTTCCTCTAGCGGGAGCTACGAGCAGTACTTC
cdr3_aa: CASSSSSGSYEQYF

j_call: TRBJ2-4
clone_size: once
cdr3_length: 16
d_call: NA
v_call: TRBV19
cdr3_nt: TGTGCCAGTAGTATAGGAGACACCCTAACCAAAAACATTCAGTACTTC
cdr3_aa: CASSIGDTLTKNIQYF

j_call: TRBJ1-5
clone_size: NA
cdr3_length: 14
d_call: TRBD1
v_call: TRBV2
cdr3_nt: TGTGCCAGCAGTCCCCTGGGGGACAGGGCGCCCCAGCATTTT
cdr3_aa: CASSPLGDRAPQHF

j_call: TRBJ1-1
clone_size: NA
cdr3_length: 13
d_call: NA
v_call: TRBV2
cdr3_nt: TGTGCCGACCGAATTTCACCAAACACTGAAGCTTTCTTT
cdr3_aa: CADRISPNTEAFF

j_call: TRBJ2-7
clone_size: NA
cdr3_length: 15
d_call: NA
v_call: TRBV10-3
cdr3_nt: TGTGCCACCCGCCGCCCAGAGGTAGCGGACTACGAGCAGTACTTC
cdr3_aa: CATRRPEVADYEQYF

j_call: TRBJ2-5
clone_size: NA
cdr3_length: 15
d_call: TRBD1
v_call: TRBV5-5
cdr3_nt: TGTGCCAGCAGCTACGGGACAGGGGTACGAGAGACCCAGTACTTC
cdr3_aa: CASSYGTGVRETQYF

j_call: TRBJ2-1
clone_size: NA
cdr3_length: 16
d_call: TRBD2
v_call: TRBV18
cdr3_nt: TGTGCCAGCTCACCGTTCCTAGCGGGAGGGAGCAATGAGCAGTTCTTC
cdr3_aa: CASSPFLAGGSNEQFF

j_call: TRBJ2-7
clone_size: NA
cdr3_length: 15
d_call: TRBD2
v_call: TRBV20-1
cdr3_nt: TGCAGTGCTAGATCGAGCACTAGCGGCCGTTACGAGCAGTACTTC
cdr3_aa: CSARSSTSGRYEQYF

j_call: TRBJ1-2
clone_size: NA
cdr3_length: 15
d_call: TRBD1
v_call: TRBV6-5
cdr3_nt: TGTGCCAGCAGTGGGGGGACAGCTAATAACTATGGCTACACCTTC
cdr3_aa: CASSGGTANNYGYTF